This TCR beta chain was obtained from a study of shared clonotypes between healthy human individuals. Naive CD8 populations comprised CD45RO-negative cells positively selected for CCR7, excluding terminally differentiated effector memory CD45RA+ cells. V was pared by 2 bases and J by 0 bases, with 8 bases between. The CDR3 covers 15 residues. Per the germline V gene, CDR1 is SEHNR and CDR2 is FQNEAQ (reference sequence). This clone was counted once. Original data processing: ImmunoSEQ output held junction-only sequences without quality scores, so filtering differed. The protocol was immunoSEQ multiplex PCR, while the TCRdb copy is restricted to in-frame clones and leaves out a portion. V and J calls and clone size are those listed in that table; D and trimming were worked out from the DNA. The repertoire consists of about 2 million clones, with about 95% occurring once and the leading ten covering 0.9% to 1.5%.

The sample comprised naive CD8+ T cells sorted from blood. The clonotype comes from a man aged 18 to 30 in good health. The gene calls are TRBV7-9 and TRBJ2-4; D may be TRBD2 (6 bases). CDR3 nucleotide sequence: TGTGCCAGCAGCTTAACGGGAGAAGCCAAAAACATTCAGTACTTC. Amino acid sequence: CASSLTGEAKNIQYF.